This T cell receptor beta chain was captured in a study of T cell repertoires in cytomegalovirus infection. Across the study: In public TCR beta signatures, there were indications of both CMV infection and matching HLA type. Study conclusions and caveats: Ex vivo responses were dominated by HLA-C-restricted CMV-specific TCR beta clonotypes. Carriers of CMV and the relevant HLA type were discriminated by public TCR beta frequency.

MiXCR was run by TCRdb on the reads, yielding one entry per CDR3 protein. The table includes about 250,000 distinct CDR3 sequences, around 6.2% detected once. CDR1 and CDR2 from the germline V gene are MGHRA and YSYEKL. CDR3 length equals 13 residues. Trimming cost V 4 bases and J 5 bases, with 10 bases left between them. This clonotype was seen only a few times. Its target is not known. Sequencing input: PBMCs. This sequence joins TRBV4-1 and TRBJ2-3; D is unclear. This TCR was recovered from a human donor in good health (CMV status not recorded). Some clones in this sample may be carry-over from other donors' samples. This CDR3 is CASSPVGKDTQYF. The CDR3 DNA reads as TGCGCCAGCAGCCCCGTGGGGAAAGATACGCAGTATTTT.